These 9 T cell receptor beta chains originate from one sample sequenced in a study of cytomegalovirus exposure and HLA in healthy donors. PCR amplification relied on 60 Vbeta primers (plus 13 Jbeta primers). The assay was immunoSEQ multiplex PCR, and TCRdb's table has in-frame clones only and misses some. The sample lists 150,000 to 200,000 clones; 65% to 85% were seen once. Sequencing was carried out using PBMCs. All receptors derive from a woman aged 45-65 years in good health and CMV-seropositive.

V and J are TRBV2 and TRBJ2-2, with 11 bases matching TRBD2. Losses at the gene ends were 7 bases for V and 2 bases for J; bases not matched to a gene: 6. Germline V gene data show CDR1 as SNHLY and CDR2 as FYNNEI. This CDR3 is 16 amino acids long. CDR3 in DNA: TGTGCCAGCACCGGACTAGCGGGTCTTAACACCGGGGAGCTGTTTTTT. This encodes CASTGLAGLNTGELFF.

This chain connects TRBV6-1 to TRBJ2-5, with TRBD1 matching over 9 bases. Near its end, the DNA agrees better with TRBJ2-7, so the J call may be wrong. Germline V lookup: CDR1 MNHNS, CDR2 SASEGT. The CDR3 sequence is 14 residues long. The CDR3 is CASNSGTGTYEQYF. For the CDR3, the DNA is TGTGCCAGCAACTCCGGGACAGGGACTTACGAGCAGTACTTC.

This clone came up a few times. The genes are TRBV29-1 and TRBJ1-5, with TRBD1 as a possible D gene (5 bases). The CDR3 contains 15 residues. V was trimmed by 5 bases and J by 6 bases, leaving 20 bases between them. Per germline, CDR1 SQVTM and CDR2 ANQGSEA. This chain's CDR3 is CSVRGREGESQPQHF. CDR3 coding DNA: TGCAGCGTTAGGGGCAGGGAAGGTGAGAGTCAGCCCCAGCATTTT.

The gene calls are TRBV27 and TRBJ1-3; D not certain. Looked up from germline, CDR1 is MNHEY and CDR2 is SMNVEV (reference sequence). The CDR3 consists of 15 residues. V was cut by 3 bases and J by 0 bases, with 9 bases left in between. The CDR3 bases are TGTGCCAGCAGTTTGAGCGGAAGCTCTGGAAACACCATATATTTT. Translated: CASSLSGSSGNTIYF.

This CDR3 is CASSFMRGQGYEQYF. In nucleotides, the CDR3 is TGTGCCAGCAGTTTCATGAGGGGACAGGGCTACGAGCAGTACTTC. The chain uses TRBV27 and TRBJ2-7, with TRBD1 identical over 9 bases. From germline, CDR1 is MNHEY and CDR2 SMNVEV (reference sequence). This CDR3 is 15 amino acids long. After removal of 3 bases from V and 3 bases from J, the junction contained 6 bases not matched to a gene.

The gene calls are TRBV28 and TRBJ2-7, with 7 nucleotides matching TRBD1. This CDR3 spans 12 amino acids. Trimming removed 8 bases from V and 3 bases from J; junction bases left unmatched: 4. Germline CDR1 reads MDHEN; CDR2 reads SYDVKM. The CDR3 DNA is TGTGCCAGCTCCGGGACAGACTACGAGCAGTACTTC. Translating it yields CASSGTDYEQYF.

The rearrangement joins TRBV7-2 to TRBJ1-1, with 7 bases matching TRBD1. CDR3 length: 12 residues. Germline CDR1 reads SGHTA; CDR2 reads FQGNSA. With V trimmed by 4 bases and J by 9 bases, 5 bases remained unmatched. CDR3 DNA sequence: TGTGCCAGCAGCTCACAGGGGCGGAAAGCTTTCTTT. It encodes CASSSQGRKAFF.

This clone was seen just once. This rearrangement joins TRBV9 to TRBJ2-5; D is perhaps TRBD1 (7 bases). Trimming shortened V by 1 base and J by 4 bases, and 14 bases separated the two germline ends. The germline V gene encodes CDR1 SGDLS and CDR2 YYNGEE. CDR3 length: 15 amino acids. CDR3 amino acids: CASSVWAGQTETQYF. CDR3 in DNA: TGTGCCAGCAGCGTATGGGCGGGACAGACAGAGACCCAGTACTTC.

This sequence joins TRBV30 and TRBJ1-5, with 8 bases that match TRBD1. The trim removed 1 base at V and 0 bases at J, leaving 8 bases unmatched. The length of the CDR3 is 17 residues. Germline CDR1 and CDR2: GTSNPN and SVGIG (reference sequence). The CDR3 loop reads CAWSGDRGEYSNQPQHF. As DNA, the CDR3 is TGTGCCTGGAGTGGAGACAGGGGCGAATATAGCAATCAGCCCCAGCATTTT.